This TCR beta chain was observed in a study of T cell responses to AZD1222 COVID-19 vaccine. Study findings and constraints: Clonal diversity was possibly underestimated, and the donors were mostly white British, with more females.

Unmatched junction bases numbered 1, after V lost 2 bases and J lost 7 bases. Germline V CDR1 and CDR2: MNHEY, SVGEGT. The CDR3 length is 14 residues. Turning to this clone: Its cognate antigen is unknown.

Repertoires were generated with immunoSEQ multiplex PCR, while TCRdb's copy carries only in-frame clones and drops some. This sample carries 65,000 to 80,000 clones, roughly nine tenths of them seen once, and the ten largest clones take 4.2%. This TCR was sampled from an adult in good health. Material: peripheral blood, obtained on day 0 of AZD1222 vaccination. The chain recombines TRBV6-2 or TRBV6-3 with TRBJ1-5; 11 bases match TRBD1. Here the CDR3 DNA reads TGTGCCAGCAGTTACGGACAGGGGGCCCAGCCCCAGCATTTT. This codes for CASSYGQGAQPQHF.